These 17 T cell receptor beta chains originate from one sample sequenced in a study of beta chain features in type 1 diabetes. Expressed TCRB transcripts were sequenced because the isolated RNA had all been reverse transcribed beforehand. Generated by immunoSEQ multiplex PCR, the TCRdb table keeps only in-frame clones and is missing some. This repertoire shows under 300,000 clones, about 8% found once; its top ten account for roughly 1%. The source material was central memory CD4+ T cells from blood. The receptors shown here come from a woman between 18 and 29 years old in good health.

The chain is built from TRBV28 and TRBJ1-4; D not resolved. Per germline, CDR1 MDHEN and CDR2 SYDVKM. The V end was cut by 1 base, the J end by 7 bases, with 13 bases between. The CDR3 extends over 15 amino acids. The CDR3 here is CASSLYRTGSEKLFF. The DNA for the CDR3 is TGTGCCAGCAGTTTATACCGTACCGGGAGTGAAAAACTGTTTTTT. Full variable domain (missing parts from reference TRBV28 and TRBJ1-4): DVKVTQSSRYLVKRTGEKVFLECVQDMDHENMFWYRQDPGLGLRLIYFSYDVKMKEKGDIPEGYSVSREKKERFSLILESASTNQTSMYLCASSLYRTGSEKLFFGSGTQLSVL.

This clone showed up just a few times. The J gene is TRBJ2-3, the V gene TRBV7-2; a possible D gene is TRBD2 (7 bases). V was trimmed by 5 bases and J by 1 base, leaving 16 bases between them. This CDR3 contains 16 residues. Germline V gene lookup returns CDR1 SGHTA and CDR2 FQGNSA. The CDR3 coding sequence is TGTGCCAGCAGCGCCCTAGGGGGGGCGGGCACAGATACGCAGTATTTT. This translates into CASSALGGAGTDTQYF.

This clone was seen a handful of times. The rearrangement links TRBV7-8 to TRBJ1-5; TRBD1 matches at 10 bases. The V gene's germline CDR1 is SGHVS and CDR2 FQNEAQ. J gave up 9 bases and V 4 bases, and 12 bases lay outside the gene matches. The CDR3 consists of 16 residues. The CDR3 DNA follows: TGTGCCAGCAGCTCACTGGGACAGGGGTCAGGGGGGCCCCAGCATTTT. Amino acids: CASSSLGQGSGGPQHF.

The V and J genes are TRBV4-2 and TRBJ1-2; 8 bases fit TRBD1. The germline V gene encodes CDR1 LGHNA and CDR2 YNFKEQ. J was trimmed by 4 bases and V by 5 bases; bases with no gene match: 6. This CDR3 contains 14 residues. The CDR3 loop is CASSYTGGAYGYTF. Written as DNA, the CDR3 is TGTGCCAGCAGCTACACAGGGGGTGCCTATGGCTACACCTTC.

This clone was counted a few times. The rearrangement uses TRBV6-1 and TRBJ2-5; possible D gene TRBD1, 5 bases. V gave up 1 base and J gave up 1 base, with 7 bases separating them. CDR1 MNHNS and CDR2 SASEGT come from the germline V gene. This CDR3 comprises 14 residues. The CDR3 spells CASSEGTPQETQYF. The CDR3 region has the DNA TGTGCCAGCAGTGAAGGGACACCCCAAGAGACCCAGTACTTC.

This clone came up a few times. The rearrangement links TRBV7-2 to TRBJ1-5, with D unclear. This CDR3 is built from 17 residues. Per the germline V gene, CDR1 is SGHTA and CDR2 is FQGNSA. Trimming cost V 0 bases and J 3 bases, with 15 bases left between them. The CDR3 loop is CASSLAGSSVLNQPQHF. The CDR3 region has the DNA TGTGCCAGCAGCTTAGCCGGGTCATCAGTTCTCAATCAGCCCCAGCATTTT.

This clone has a handful of counts. The chain joins TRBV15 to TRBJ2-7; 7 nucleotides match TRBD2. Germline CDR1 is LNHNV and CDR2 is YYDKDF (reference sequence). Trimming cost V 3 bases and J 3 bases; bases outside gene matches: 17. CDR3 length: 18 amino acids. For the CDR3, the DNA is TGTGCCACCAGCAGGGGGGGAACCTCGGACGGGACTAACTACGAGCAGTACTTC. It encodes CATSRGGTSDGTNYEQYF.

The chain has TRBV5-4 and TRBJ1-2; D uncertain. The V gene lost 1 base and the J gene lost 1 base, with 8 bases spanning the gap. This CDR3 has 14 amino acids. The germline V gene encodes CDR1 SGHNT and CDR2 YYREEE (reference sequence). In DNA, the CDR3 is TGTGCCAGCAGCTTGCAGAAACTTAACTATGGCTACACCTTC. This sequence encodes CASSLQKLNYGYTF.

The chain uses TRBV29-1 and TRBJ1-2; TRBD1 agrees at 7 bases. Germline V gene sequence: CDR1 SQVTM, CDR2 ANQGSEA. Trimming cost V 1 base and J 10 bases; bases outside gene matches: 6. The CDR3 contains 12 residues. As DNA, the CDR3 is TGCAGCGTTGAAGGACAGGGAATCGACTACACCTTC. Translation: CSVEGQGIDYTF.

This clone was seen only a few times. V and J are TRBV5-1 and TRBJ2-7; D tentatively reads TRBD1 or TRBD2 (6 bases each). CDR1 and CDR2 (germline): SGHRS, YFSETQ. The CDR3 spans 15 residues. Trimming shortened V by 0 bases and J by 5 bases, and 15 bases separated the two germline ends. The chain's CDR3 is CASSLVGGSADEQYF. The CDR3 region has the DNA TGCGCCAGCAGCTTGGTCGGGGGCAGCGCAGACGAGCAGTACTTC.

In its sample, this clone was seen a few times. This chain links TRBV18 with TRBJ2-1, with 10 positions matching TRBD2. This CDR3 region has 15 residues. Germline V lookup: CDR1 KGHSH, CDR2 LQKENI. V shed 5 bases, J shed 2 bases, and the junction held 3 bases outside the gene matches. CDR3 in DNA: TGTGCCAGCTCAGCACTAGCGGGAACCTACAATGAGCAGTTCTTC. It is translated as CASSALAGTYNEQFF. The entire variable domain, with the rest obtained from reference TRBV18 and TRBJ2-1, is as follows: NAGVMQNPRHLVRRRGQEARLRCSPMKGHSHVYWYRQLPEEGLKFMVYLQKENIIDESGMPKERFSAEFPKEGPSILRIQQVVRGDSAAYFCASSALAGTYNEQFFGPGTRLTVL.

The J gene is TRBJ1-4, the V gene TRBV7-9; tentative D call: TRBD1 (5 bases). The CDR3 is 14 amino acids. Germline CDR1 is SEHNR and CDR2 is FQNEAQ (reference sequence). Between the trimmed V and J ends, which lost 0 bases and 5 bases, there was a span of 7 bases. CDR3 residues: CASSLAGGNEKLFF. As DNA, the CDR3 is TGTGCCAGCAGCTTAGCTGGGGGGAATGAAAAACTGTTTTTT.

This chain joins TRBV18 and TRBJ1-3; D might be TRBD1 (5 bases). The germline V gene has CDR1 KGHSH and CDR2 LQKENI. The CDR3 is made up of 16 amino acids. The germline V and J ends were trimmed by 6 bases and 0 bases, with 15 bases remaining between them. This CDR3 is CASSPTGSFSGNTIYF. As DNA, the CDR3 is TGTGCCAGCTCCCCTACAGGAAGCTTCTCTGGAAACACCATATATTTT. Combining the CDR3 with reference TRBV18 and TRBJ1-3 gives the whole variable domain NAGVMQNPRHLVRRRGQEARLRCSPMKGHSHVYWYRQLPEEGLKFMVYLQKENIIDESGMPKERFSAEFPKEGPSILRIQQVVRGDSAAYFCASSPTGSFSGNTIYFGEGSWLTVV.

A remark on this clone: Since no conserved phenylalanine or tryptophan closes the CDR3, a read error is the likely cause. V and J are TRBV7-9 and TRBJ2-4; 10 bases align to TRBD1. Germline V gene sequence: CDR1 SEHNR, CDR2 FQNEAQ (reference sequence). J gave up 3 bases and V 5 bases, and 13 bases lay outside the gene matches. The CDR3 totals 18 residues. The CDR3 region is CASSRGTGDFQGKNIQYS. The CDR3 DNA follows: TGTGCCAGCAGCCGTGGGACAGGGGATTTCCAAGGCAAAAACATTCAGTACTCC.

The rearrangement links TRBV9 to TRBJ2-3; 7 bases are a match to TRBD2. CDR1 and CDR2 from the germline V gene are SGDLS and YYNGEE. The CDR3 has 18 amino acids. The J segment lost 2 bases and the V segment lost 3 bases, leaving 15 bases of the junction unmatched. CDR3 sequence: CASSEGRATSDFTDTQYF. The CDR3 DNA reads TGTGCCAGCAGCGAAGGGAGGGCCACTTCGGATTTCACAGATACGCAGTATTTT.

In its sample, this clone was seen a few times. V is TRBV7-9 and J is TRBJ1-4, with D possibly TRBD1 on 6 matching bases. Trimming cost V 1 base and J 8 bases, with 11 bases left between them. The CDR3 runs 14 residues. Germline loops: CDR1 SEHNR, CDR2 FQNEAQ (reference sequence). CDR3 loop: CASSLVQGAEKLFF. Written as DNA, the CDR3 is TGTGCCAGCAGCTTAGTACAGGGCGCGGAAAAACTGTTTTTT.

This clone has only a few counts. The V gene is TRBV5-4, the J gene TRBJ2-1; 8 bases match TRBD2. The length of the CDR3 is 15 residues. The germline CDR1 and CDR2 sequences are SGHNT and YYREEE (reference sequence). The trim removed 3 bases at V and 5 bases at J, leaving 7 bases unmatched. The CDR3 loop reads CASSSKRLANNEQFF. The CDR3 region has the DNA TGTGCCAGCAGCTCGAAAAGACTAGCGAACAATGAGCAGTTCTTC.